These 4 T cell receptor beta chains share one sample of origin, sequenced in a study of cytomegalovirus exposure and HLA in healthy donors. Sequenced by immunoSEQ multiplex PCR; TCRdb stores in-frame clones only, minus some. The data contain 130,000 to 150,000 clones, around 90% of them seen just once; the ten biggest clones take up about 3.1%. Sequencing used PBMCs. The receptors derive from a woman in her late teens or twenties in good health and CMV-seropositive.

The chain is built from TRBV7-2 and TRBJ1-3; TRBD1 might be the D (6 bases). V was trimmed by 3 bases and J by 1 base, leaving 13 bases between them. CDR3 length: 16 residues. Germline CDR1 SGHTA, CDR2 FQGNSA. The CDR3 DNA sequence: TGTGCCAGCAGCTTGCGTACAGGGATATCTGGAAACACCATATATTTT. Protein: CASSLRTGISGNTIYF.

This chain links TRBV6-5 with TRBJ2-3; no firm D call. The CDR3 length is 13 residues. V gave up 4 bases and J gave up 5 bases, with 10 bases separating them. Germline CDR1 is MNHEY and CDR2 is SVGAGI. In nucleotides, the CDR3 is TGTGCCAGCAGTTCGGGTACACTAGATACGCAGTATTTT. Its protein product is CASSSGTLDTQYF.

The CDR3, as DNA: TGCAGCGAGAAGAGACAAATGAACACTGAAGCTTTCTTT. Amino acids: CSEKRQMNTEAFF. The chain is built from TRBV29-1 and TRBJ1-1; D unclear. CDR3 size: 13 residues. Trimming removed 7 bases from V and 0 bases from J, with 12 bases in between. The germline CDR1 and CDR2 sequences are SQVTM and ANQGSEA. Using reference TRBV29-1 and TRBJ1-1 for the parts outside the CDR3, the full variable domain is SAVISQKPSRDICQRGTSLTIQCQVDSQVTMMFWYRQQPGQSLTLIATANQGSEATYESGFVIDKFPISRPNLTFSTLTVSNMSPEDSSIYLCSEKRQMNTEAFFGQGTRLTVV.

Only one count was recorded for this clone. The chain recombines TRBV6-5 with TRBJ1-1; the D gene is possibly TRBD1 (6 bases). CDR3 length: 14 amino acids. Germline CDR1 reads MNHEY; CDR2 reads SVGAGI. V shed 5 bases and J shed 8 bases, with 18 bases lying between them. This CDR3 reads CASSTQFLQGEAFF. The CDR3 nucleotides read TGTGCCAGCAGTACCCAATTTTTACAGGGAGAAGCTTTCTTT.